A single T cell receptor (beta chain) is shown here with its context. Its matching antigen is unknown. The CDR3 has 15 residues. Germline CDR1 is MNHNS and CDR2 is SASEGT. Trimming removed 0 bases from V and 8 bases from J; junction bases left unmatched: 9. The data were taken from a study of vaccination and CD4 T cells after COVID-19. Study outcomes and limitations: Convalescent patients had 304 of 307 vaccine-specific clones showing spike mono-reactivity.

Stated time point: late sampling 161 to 241 days after vaccination in a few convalescent patients. Treatment of the sample: roughly 10-day PBMC culture with coronavirus spike peptide pools or control peptides (ViraFEST assay). With peptide pools, ViraFEST first expanded antigen-specific T cells and afterwards sequenced their TCRs. Cultured CD4+ T cell DNA underwent sequencing with the Oncomine TCR Beta short-read assay. Cultures of CD4+ T cells served as the source for extracting genomic DNA. One entry per CDR3 protein, called by TCRdb with MiXCR from the PCR reads. The table lists some 15,000 distinct CDR3 sequences, approximately 56% of them singletons.

Sequences were derived from CD4+ T cells from blood, cultured in vitro, sampled about 7 months after SARS-CoV-2 vaccination. The rearrangement joins TRBV6-1 to TRBJ1-2; 7 bases fit TRBD1. The sequence was obtained from a human donor who had recovered from COVID-19. The CDR3 region has the DNA TGTGCCAGCAGTGAAGCTCCGCAGGGGGTTCGGGGCTACACCTTC. Translated, it gives CASSEAPQGVRGYTF.